These 26 T cell receptor beta chains were all obtained from the same sample, sequenced in a study of blood T cell repertoires in COVID-19. Sequenced by immunoSEQ multiplex PCR; TCRdb stores in-frame clones only, minus some. The table records some 42,000 clones, almost 95% of them present only once. Sequences were obtained from peripheral blood. The receptors were gathered from a man aged 50 to 60 with active COVID-19.

This chain links TRBV19 with TRBJ1-3, with D possibly being TRBD1 (6 bases). With 0 bases removed from V and 0 bases from J, the gap between germline ends came to 9 bases. The CDR3 is 16 amino acids. Germline values: CDR1 LNHDA, CDR2 SQIVND (reference sequence). This CDR3 reads CASSIEGQSSGNTIYF. As DNA, the CDR3 is TGTGCCAGTAGTATAGAAGGACAGAGCTCTGGAAACACCATATATTTT.

The chain links TRBV3-1 (or the pseudogene TRBV3-2) to TRBJ2-7, with D maybe TRBD2 (5 bases). Germline values: CDR1 LGHDT, CDR2 YNNKEL (reference sequence). V dropped 5 bases and J dropped 3 bases, with 14 bases sitting between them. The length of the CDR3 is 14 residues. The DNA for the CDR3 is TGTGCCAGCAGCTTCACTAGTTTTGGCTACGAGCAGTACTTC. This sequence encodes CASSFTSFGYEQYF.

The genes are TRBV9 and TRBJ2-7, with TRBD2 matching over 9 bases. Germline lookup yields CDR1 SGDLS and CDR2 YYNGEE. CDR3 size: 16 residues. V gave up 0 bases and J gave up 3 bases; unmatched junction bases: 7. The CDR3 nucleotides read TGTGCCAGCAGCGTAGGGGCTAGCGGGAAGGTCTACGAGCAGTACTTC. It codes for CASSVGASGKVYEQYF. Based on the CDR3 plus reference TRBV9 and TRBJ2-7, the full variable domain is DSGVTQTPKHLITATGQRVTLRCSPRSGDLSVYWYQQSLDQGLQFLIQYYNGEERAKGNILERFSAQQFPDLHSELNLSSLELGDSALYFCASSVGASGKVYEQYFGPGTRLTVT.

V and J are TRBV7-9 and TRBJ2-1; 9 bases line up with TRBD2. V trimming: 3 bases; J trimming: 4 bases; junction bases outside the gene matches: 16. Germline loops: CDR1 SEHNR, CDR2 FQNEAQ (reference sequence). The CDR3 is 19 residues long. CDR3 region: CASSFFSNSGRFGYNEQFF. The CDR3 nucleotides read TGTGCCAGCAGCTTTTTTTCTAATAGCGGGAGATTCGGATACAATGAGCAGTTCTTC.

The V call is TRBV19, the J call TRBJ2-1; D is perhaps TRBD2 (7 bases). Germline V gene data show CDR1 as LNHDA and CDR2 as SQIVND (reference sequence). V was cut by 7 bases and J by 8 bases, with 15 bases left in between. The length of the CDR3 is 13 residues. The CDR3 sequence is CASTGGRSDEQFF. The CDR3 bases are TGTGCCAGTACGGGGGGCCGGAGTGATGAGCAGTTCTTC.

This sequence joins TRBV7-3 and TRBJ2-1, with 8 bases fitting TRBD2. This CDR3 is built from 19 residues. Trimming took 3 bases from V and 4 from J; bases not matched to a gene: 17. Germline CDR1 is SGHTA and CDR2 is FQGTGA. CDR3 loop: CASSLRDMGLGNRYNEQFF. The CDR3 bases are TGTGCCAGCAGCTTGAGGGACATGGGACTAGGGAACCGTTACAATGAGCAGTTCTTC.

This clone was observed a few times. V is TRBV4-1 and J is TRBJ1-5; no definite D call. The V gene lost 4 bases and the J gene lost 3 bases, with 10 bases spanning the gap. Germline V lookup: CDR1 MGHRA, CDR2 YSYEKL. The length of the CDR3 is 14 residues. This CDR3 reads CASSLPGPNQPQHF. As DNA, the CDR3 is TGCGCCAGCAGCCTTCCAGGTCCCAATCAGCCCCAGCATTTT.

V usage is TRBV7-9 and J usage is TRBJ2-5; D possibly corresponds to TRBD1 (6 bases). This CDR3 contains 14 residues. Trimming pared 1 base from V and 1 base from J, leaving 7 bases between. Per the germline V gene, CDR1 is SEHNR and CDR2 is FQNEAQ (reference sequence). This CDR3 is CASSLGTVQETQYF. The CDR3 DNA follows: TGTGCCAGCAGCTTAGGGACAGTCCAAGAGACCCAGTACTTC.

The chain carries TRBV18 and TRBJ2-1, with TRBD2 matching over 10 bases. The CDR3 length is 15 residues. The V gene end was trimmed by 3 bases and the J gene end by 7 bases; junction bases not matched to a gene: 6. CDR1 and CDR2 from the germline V gene are KGHSH and LQKENI. The CDR3 loop is CASSPRLAGDNEQFF. DNA for the CDR3: TGTGCCAGCTCACCTCGACTAGCGGGTGATAATGAGCAGTTCTTC.

The chain links TRBV7-6 to TRBJ1-1; D is uncertain. The ends were cut back, 2 bases at V and 3 bases at J, with 7 bases in the middle. The CDR3 is 13 residues long. Germline loops: CDR1 SGHVS, CDR2 FNYEAQ. The CDR3, as DNA: TGTGCCAGCAGCTTAAACACGTACACTGAAGCTTTCTTT. This translates into CASSLNTYTEAFF.

The V gene is TRBV6-5, the J gene TRBJ2-3; D perhaps matches TRBD2 (6 bases). CDR3 length equals 14 residues. Per germline, CDR1 MNHEY and CDR2 SVGAGI. The V gene lost 2 bases and the J gene lost 0 bases, with 6 bases spanning the gap. The CDR3 spells CASSYGGSTDTQYF. The DNA for the CDR3 is TGTGCCAGCAGTTACGGAGGGAGCACAGATACGCAGTATTTT.

J is TRBJ2-2 and V is TRBV6-6, with TRBD1 matching 7 bases. CDR3 length: 15 residues. The trim removed 7 bases at V and 5 bases at J, leaving 10 bases unmatched. The germline CDR1 and CDR2 sequences are MNHNY and SVGAGI (reference sequence). CDR3 sequence: CASTTRGQGTGELFF. The CDR3 DNA sequence: TGTGCCAGCACCACGAGGGGGCAGGGAACCGGGGAGCTGTTTTTT.

As for this clone: The sample holds other DNA sequences that translate to the same CDR3. The chain joins TRBV6-1 to TRBJ1-4; D perhaps matches TRBD1 (6 bases). This CDR3 has 14 residues. The V end was cut by 1 base, the J end by 4 bases, with 7 bases between. Germline V gives CDR1 MNHNS, CDR2 SASEGT. For the CDR3, the DNA is TGTGCCAGCAGTGAAGGGACAGTTAATGAAAAACTGTTTTTT. This codes for CASSEGTVNEKLFF.

V gene TRBV18 combines with J gene TRBJ1-3, with 7 bases that match TRBD1. In germline, CDR1 is KGHSH, CDR2 LQKENI. V shed 2 bases, J shed 1 base, and the junction held 2 bases outside the gene matches. This CDR3 is built from 15 residues. Here the CDR3 DNA reads TGTGCCAGCTCACCAAGACAGGGATCTGGAAACACCATATATTTT. Translating it yields CASSPRQGSGNTIYF. Drawing the rest from reference TRBV18 and TRBJ1-3, the complete variable domain is NAGVMQNPRHLVRRRGQEARLRCSPMKGHSHVYWYRQLPEEGLKFMVYLQKENIIDESGMPKERFSAEFPKEGPSILRIQQVVRGDSAAYFCASSPRQGSGNTIYFGEGSWLTVV.

The gene calls are TRBV5-5 and TRBJ1-5, with a possible D match to TRBD1 (5 bases). CDR1 SGHKS and CDR2 YYEKEE come from the germline V gene (reference sequence). The CDR3 loop spans 15 amino acids. The ends were cut back, 4 bases at V and 7 bases at J, with 18 bases in the middle. This chain's CDR3 is CASSAGGVAGQPQHF. Written as DNA, the CDR3 is TGTGCCAGCAGCGCCGGGGGGGTCGCGGGGCAGCCCCAGCATTTT.

A single count supports this clone. The chain uses TRBV7-6 and TRBJ2-3; possibly TRBD2 for D (7 bases). The CDR3 has 15 residues. The V and J ends lost 5 bases and 4 bases respectively, with 16 bases between them. The V gene's germline CDR1 is SGHVS and CDR2 FNYEAQ. The CDR3 DNA is TGTGCCAGCAGCGTCAGGGGAGGGCAGGCAGATACGCAGTATTTT. This translates into CASSVRGGQADTQYF.

V is TRBV19 and J is TRBJ1-1; D is perhaps TRBD1 (5 bases). The CDR3 is made up of 13 amino acids. Germline lookup yields CDR1 LNHDA and CDR2 SQIVND (reference sequence). Trimming pared 5 bases from V and 5 bases from J, leaving 12 bases between. The chain's CDR3 is CASSLGGRTEAFF. DNA for the CDR3: TGTGCCAGTAGTCTGGGGGGAAGAACTGAAGCTTTCTTT.

This chain links TRBV30 with TRBJ1-1; TRBD1 might be the D (6 bases). V was pared by 1 base and J by 4 bases, with 7 bases between. The CDR3 spans 12 residues. Per the germline V gene, CDR1 is GTSNPN and CDR2 is SVGIG (reference sequence). This chain's CDR3 is CAWSGGGTEAFF. The CDR3 nucleotides read TGTGCCTGGAGTGGAGGGGGCACTGAAGCTTTCTTT.

The chain links TRBV5-4 to TRBJ2-5, with D perhaps TRBD2 (5 bases). V lost 6 bases and J 4 bases, leaving 16 bases between the germline ends. This CDR3 has 14 residues. CDR1 and CDR2 from the germline V gene are SGHNT and YYREEE (reference sequence). DNA for the CDR3: TGTGCCAGCAACCAGAAGGGAGCCTTAGAGACCCAGTACTTC. Protein: CASNQKGALETQYF.

The genes are TRBV24-1 and TRBJ2-1; TRBD1 aligns across 8 bases. The length of the CDR3 is 15 residues. V lost 4 bases to trimming and J lost 2 bases; unmatched junction nucleotides: 3. Germline lookup yields CDR1 KGHDR and CDR2 SFDVKD. The CDR3 region is CATSDGQGPYNEQFF. CDR3 bases: TGTGCCACCAGTGACGGACAGGGCCCCTACAATGAGCAGTTCTTC.

The gene calls are TRBV27 and TRBJ2-2; the match to TRBD1 covers 12 bases. This CDR3 comprises 20 residues. Germline V lookup: CDR1 MNHEY, CDR2 SMNVEV (reference sequence). The junction had 10 bases not matched to a gene; V was cut back by 0 bases and J by 2 bases. CDR3 coding DNA: TGTGCCAGCAGTTTATCGCAGCGGGACAGGGGGCGCCGAAACACCGGGGAGCTGTTTTTT. Encoded protein: CASSLSQRDRGRRNTGELFF.

CDR3 sequence: CASSFRGYGYTF. In DNA, the CDR3 is TGTGCCAGCAGCTTCCGGGGCTATGGCTACACCTTC. V is TRBV5-8 and J is TRBJ1-2; unclear D gene. The CDR3 contains 12 residues. The V end was cut by 2 bases, the J end by 4 bases, with 6 bases between. Germline assignment: CDR1 SGHTS and CDR2 YDEGEE.

V usage is TRBV5-6 and J usage is TRBJ1-1; 9 nucleotides align to TRBD1. The V gene end was trimmed by 3 bases and the J gene end by 6 bases; junction bases not matched to a gene: 9. Germline values: CDR1 SGHDT, CDR2 YYEEEE. CDR3 length: 15 amino acids. The CDR3 coding sequence is TGTGCCAGCAGCTCGCCCGGGACAGGGACCCCTGAAGCTTTCTTT. The encoded protein is CASSSPGTGTPEAFF.

The chain uses TRBV3-1 (or the pseudogene TRBV3-2) and TRBJ2-7; the match to TRBD2 covers 9 bases. V dropped 2 bases and J dropped 1; count of bases not matched to a gene: 3. The CDR3 is 15 amino acids. Germline CDR1 reads LGHDT; CDR2 reads YNNKEL (reference sequence). The CDR3 spells CASSQPAGGSYEQYF. In DNA form, the CDR3 reads TGTGCCAGCAGCCAACCCGCGGGAGGGTCCTACGAGCAGTACTTC.

This chain links TRBV18 with TRBJ2-7, with TRBD2 as a possible D gene (5 bases). This CDR3 contains 12 residues. Deletions cut 2 bases from V and 3 bases from J, with 5 bases between. The germline CDR1 and CDR2 sequences are KGHSH and LQKENI. CDR3 in amino acids: CASSPAGYEQYF. Written as DNA, the CDR3 is TGTGCCAGCTCACCAGCGGGCTACGAGCAGTACTTC.

This clone was picked up one time. J is TRBJ2-1 and V is TRBV24-1; 10 bases map to TRBD1. J lost 9 bases, V lost 6 bases, and 7 bases had no gene match. Per the germline V gene, CDR1 is KGHDR and CDR2 is SFDVKD. This CDR3 contains 14 residues. The CDR3 protein is CATSPGQGVGEQFF. The CDR3 nucleotides are TGTGCCACCAGTCCCGGACAGGGGGTCGGTGAGCAGTTCTTC.